This entry describes one TCR beta chain. The conserved closing phenylalanine or tryptophan is absent in this CDR3, likely reflecting a read error. The sample belongs to a study of OX40 agonist ivuxolimab in advanced cancers. Produced via immunoSEQ multiplex PCR; TCRdb's table is partial and in-frame only. The data show over 40,000 clones, roughly 80% seen once. The CDR3 is 16 amino acids. The germline V gene encodes CDR1 SGHNT and CDR2 YYREEE (reference sequence). Deletions cut 4 bases from V and 1 base from J, with 17 bases between. V gene TRBV5-4 combines with J gene TRBJ1-2; maybe TRBD1 (5 bases). Sample: CD4+ or CD8+ T cells sorted from blood, taken in a trial of the OX40 agonist ivuxolimab. The receptor's source is an adult with an advanced solid tumor such as melanoma, head and neck, liver or kidney cancer. CDR3 DNA sequence: TGTGCCAGCAGCCGCGAAGGGGAAGGGAGTAACTATGGCTACACCCTC. It specifies CASSREGEGSNYGYTL.